These 4 T cell receptor beta chains came from one sample sequenced in a study of regulatory T cells in long-lasting Graves disease (dated by TCRdb to the early 2020s). The sample's time point label, decoded: persistent/refractory GD, antithyroid drugs over 5 years with positive TRAb. For both TCR sequencing and RNA sequencing, RNA was extracted from PBMCs using TRIzol. Receptor amplification or capture employed multiplex PCR. TCRdb lists the instrument as Illumina HiSeq 4000. iRepertoire HTBI primers and Arm-PCR amplification of CDR3 regions were used to construct TCR beta libraries. Through fastp at Q25 and MiXCR, TCRdb rebuilt clones from the public reads, retaining in-frame beta chains. Identical CDR3 protein sequences are pooled into one entry, listed with their most common genes and DNA. The sample table shows 300,000 to 400,000 distinct CDR3 sequences, and 15% to 20% are seen once. 29% of the sample lies in the top ten.

The sample consisted of peripheral blood mononuclear cells (PBMCs), taken when the disease was refractory, from a patient treated with antithyroid drugs. Receptors originate from a female donor with Graves disease.

This clonotype has more than one count but fewer than ten. The V and J genes are TRBV20-1 and TRBJ1-3, with D hard to call. The CDR3 loop spans 15 amino acids. Germline CDR1 DFQATT, CDR2 SNEGSKA (reference sequence). The V and J ends lost 0 bases and 0 bases respectively, with 9 bases between them. CDR3 protein: CSAREGRHSGNTIYF. As DNA, the CDR3 is TGCAGTGCTAGAGAAGGACGGCACTCTGGAAACACCATATATTTT.

This clonotype was seen many times. The chain combines TRBV2 with TRBJ2-7, with 8 nucleotides matching TRBD2. The CDR3 sequence is 14 residues long. Germline V lookup: CDR1 SNHLY, CDR2 FYNNEI. J was trimmed by 6 bases and V by 6 bases; bases with no gene match: 10. The CDR3 loop is CASRLGTSGGEQYF. Here the CDR3 DNA reads TGTGCCAGCAGGCTGGGGACTAGTGGAGGCGAGCAGTACTTC.

This clonotype occurred once. The chain has TRBV7-3 and TRBJ2-7, with TRBD1 as a possible D gene (6 bases). The CDR3 sequence is 15 residues long. CDR1 is SGHTA, CDR2 FQGTGA, per germline. V gave up 2 bases and J gave up 5 bases, with 16 bases separating them. The CDR3 protein is CASSLEATGPHEQYF. The CDR3 DNA reads as TGTGCCAGCAGCTTAGAGGCTACAGGGCCGCACGAGCAGTACTTC. The full variable domain, rest sourced from reference TRBV7-3 and TRBJ2-7, is GAGVSQTPSNKVTEKGKYVELRCDPISGHTALYWYRQSLGQGPEFLIYFQGTGAADDSGLPNDRFFAVRPEGSVSTLKIQRTERGDSAVYLCASSLEATGPHEQYFGPGTRLTVT.

This clonotype was counted many times. This rearrangement joins TRBV11-2 to TRBJ1-6; no definite D call. CDR1 is SGHAT, CDR2 FQNNGV, per germline. The CDR3 runs to 15 residues. Trimming took off 2 bases at V and 5 bases at J, with 10 bases between the two ends. The CDR3 is CASSLQRRNNSPLHF. CDR3 DNA sequence: TGTGCCAGCAGCTTACAAAGGCGGAATAATTCACCCCTCCACTTT. The variable domain in full, with the rest retrieved from reference TRBV11-2 and TRBJ1-6, is EAGVAQSPRYKIIEKRQSVAFWCNPISGHATLYWYQQILGQGPKLLIQFQNNGVVDDSQLPKDRFSAERLKGVDSTLKIQPAKLEDSAVYLCASSLQRRNNSPLHFGNGTRLTVT.